The present entry profiles one T cell receptor (beta chain) with its context. The sample originates from a study of blood T cell repertoires in COVID-19. In terms of age and location, participants ranged from about 18 to 95 years and lived in fewer than 30 US areas. The germline gives CDR1 SNHLY, CDR2 FYNNEI. The CDR3 loop spans 14 amino acids. The V segment lost 8 bases and the J segment 2 bases; nucleotides outside the gene matches: 6. Authors' data handling: By means of reference gene primer amplification, nucleated cell counts were estimated. The method was immunoSEQ multiplex PCR; TCRdb's version includes in-frame clones alone and lacks a portion of them. V, J and clone size were drawn from that table, and D and trimming were deduced from the DNA. The data hold about 220,000 clones, with around 89% observed a single time.

This sequence was found in a woman aged 25 to 39 who had recovered from COVID-19. V and J are TRBV2 and TRBJ2-3; TRBD1 aligns across 8 bases. Sequencing input: PBMCs or T cells enriched from blood (not recorded which). The DNA for the CDR3 is TGTGCCAGCCTCCGGGACAGGAACACAGATACGCAGTATTTT. This gives the protein CASLRDRNTDTQYF.